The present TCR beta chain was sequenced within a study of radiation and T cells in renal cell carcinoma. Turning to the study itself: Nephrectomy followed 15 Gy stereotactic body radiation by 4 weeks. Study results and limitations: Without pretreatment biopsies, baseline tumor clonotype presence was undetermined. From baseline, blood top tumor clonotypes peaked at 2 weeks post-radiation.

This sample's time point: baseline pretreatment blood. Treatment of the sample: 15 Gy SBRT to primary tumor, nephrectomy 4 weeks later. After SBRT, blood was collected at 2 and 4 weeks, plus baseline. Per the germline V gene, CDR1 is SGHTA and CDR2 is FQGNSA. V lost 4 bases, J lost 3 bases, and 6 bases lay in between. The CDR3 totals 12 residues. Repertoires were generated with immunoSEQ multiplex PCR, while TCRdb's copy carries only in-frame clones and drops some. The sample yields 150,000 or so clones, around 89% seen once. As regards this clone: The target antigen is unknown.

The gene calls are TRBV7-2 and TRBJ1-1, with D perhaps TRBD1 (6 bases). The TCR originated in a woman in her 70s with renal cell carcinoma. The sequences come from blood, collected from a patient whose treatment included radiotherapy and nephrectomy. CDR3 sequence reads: CASSYRDTEAFF. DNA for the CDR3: TGTGCCAGCAGCTACAGGGACACTGAAGCTTTCTTT.